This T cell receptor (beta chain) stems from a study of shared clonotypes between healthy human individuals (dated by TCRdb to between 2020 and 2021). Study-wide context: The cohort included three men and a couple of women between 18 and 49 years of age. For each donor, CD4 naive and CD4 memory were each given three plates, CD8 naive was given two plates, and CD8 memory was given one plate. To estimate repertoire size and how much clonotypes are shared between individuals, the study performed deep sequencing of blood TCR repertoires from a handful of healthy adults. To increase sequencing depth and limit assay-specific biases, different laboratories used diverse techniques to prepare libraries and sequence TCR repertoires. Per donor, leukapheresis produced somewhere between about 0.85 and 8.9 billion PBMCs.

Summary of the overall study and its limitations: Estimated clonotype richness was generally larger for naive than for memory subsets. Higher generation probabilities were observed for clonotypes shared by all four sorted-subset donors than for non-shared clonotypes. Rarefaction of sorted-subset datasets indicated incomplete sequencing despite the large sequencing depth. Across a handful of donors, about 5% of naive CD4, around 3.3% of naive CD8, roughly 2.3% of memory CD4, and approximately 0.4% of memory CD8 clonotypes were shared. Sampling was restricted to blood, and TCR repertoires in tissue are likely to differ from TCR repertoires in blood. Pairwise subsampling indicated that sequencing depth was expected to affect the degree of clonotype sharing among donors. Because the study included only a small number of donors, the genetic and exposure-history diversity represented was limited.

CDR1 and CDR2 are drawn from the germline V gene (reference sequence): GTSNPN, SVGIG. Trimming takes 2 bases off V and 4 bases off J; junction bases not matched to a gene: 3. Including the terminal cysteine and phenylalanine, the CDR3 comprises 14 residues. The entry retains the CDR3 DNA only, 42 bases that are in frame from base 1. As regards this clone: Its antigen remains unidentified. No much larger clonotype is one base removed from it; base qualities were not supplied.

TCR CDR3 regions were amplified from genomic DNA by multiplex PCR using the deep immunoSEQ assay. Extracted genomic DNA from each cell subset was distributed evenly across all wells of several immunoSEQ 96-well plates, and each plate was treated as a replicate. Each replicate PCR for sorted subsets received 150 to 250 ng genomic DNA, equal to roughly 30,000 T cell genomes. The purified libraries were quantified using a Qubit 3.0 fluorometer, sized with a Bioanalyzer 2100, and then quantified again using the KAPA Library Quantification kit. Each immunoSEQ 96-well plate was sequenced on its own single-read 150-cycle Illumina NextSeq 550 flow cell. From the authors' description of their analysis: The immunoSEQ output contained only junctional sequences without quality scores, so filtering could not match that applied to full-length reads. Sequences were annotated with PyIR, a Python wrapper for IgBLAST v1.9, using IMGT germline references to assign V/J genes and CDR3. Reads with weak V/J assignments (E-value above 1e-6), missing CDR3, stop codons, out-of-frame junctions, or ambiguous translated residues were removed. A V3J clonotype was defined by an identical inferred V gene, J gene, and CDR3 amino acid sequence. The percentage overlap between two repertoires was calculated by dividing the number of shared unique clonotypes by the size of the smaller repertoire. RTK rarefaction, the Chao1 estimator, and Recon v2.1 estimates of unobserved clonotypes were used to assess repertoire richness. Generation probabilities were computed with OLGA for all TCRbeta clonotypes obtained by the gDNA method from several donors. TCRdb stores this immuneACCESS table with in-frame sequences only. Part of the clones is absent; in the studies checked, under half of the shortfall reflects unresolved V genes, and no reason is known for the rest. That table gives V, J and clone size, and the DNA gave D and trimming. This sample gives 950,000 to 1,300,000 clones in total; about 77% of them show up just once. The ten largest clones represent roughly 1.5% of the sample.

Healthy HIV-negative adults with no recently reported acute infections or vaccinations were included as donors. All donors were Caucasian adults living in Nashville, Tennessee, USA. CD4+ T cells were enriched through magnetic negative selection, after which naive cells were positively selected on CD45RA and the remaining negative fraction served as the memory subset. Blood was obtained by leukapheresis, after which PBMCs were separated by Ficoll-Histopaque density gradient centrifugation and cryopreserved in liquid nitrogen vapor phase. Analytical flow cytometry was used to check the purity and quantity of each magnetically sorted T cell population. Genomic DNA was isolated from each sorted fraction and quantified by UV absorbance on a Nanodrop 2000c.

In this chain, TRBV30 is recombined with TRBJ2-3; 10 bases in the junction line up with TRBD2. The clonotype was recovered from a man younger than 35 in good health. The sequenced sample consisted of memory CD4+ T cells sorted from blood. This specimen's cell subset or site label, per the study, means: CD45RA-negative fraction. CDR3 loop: CAWSKRGGSDTQYF. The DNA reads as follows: TGTGCCTGGAGTAAGCGGGGGGGCTCAGATACGCAGTATTTT.